This T cell receptor beta chain was sequenced for a study of CD8 T cells in ankylosing spondylitis. Study conclusions and caveats: Blood of patients with ankylosing spondylitis appeared to be characterized by a TCR beta motif of eight highly homologous variants.

With respect to this clonotype: The antigen is unknown.

TCRdb passed the 5' RACE reads through MiXCR, listing each CDR3 protein once. This sample has about 700,000 distinct CDR3 sequences, with under 20% found just once. CDR3 size: 17 residues. V was cut by 2 bases and J by 6 bases, with 26 bases left in between. CDR1 DFQATT and CDR2 SNEGSKA come from the germline V gene (reference sequence). The chain joins TRBV20-1 to TRBJ2-7, with D maybe TRBD1 (5 bases). The sequence was obtained from a male donor with ankylosing spondylitis. Material for sequencing was blood, either unsorted or a sorted T cell fraction (not recorded which). Here the CDR3 DNA reads TGCAGTGCTAGATCCTTCCTGGAAAGGCCTCGTCAGGGCGAGCAGTACTTC. Its translation is CSARSFLERPRQGEQYF.